This record looks at one T cell receptor beta chain sequence and its context. Its antigen is currently not known. No clone much larger than this one lies a single base away; base qualities are absent. This specimen belongs to a study of OX40 agonist ivuxolimab in advanced cancers. With regard to the full study: Ivuxolimab, which targeted the costimulatory receptor OX40 (CD134), was an agonistic, fully human IgG2 monoclonal antibody. Intravenous ivuxolimab was administered to patients every 2 weeks at six dose levels: 0.01, 0.1, 0.3, 1.5, 3 and 10 mg/kg. Peripheral TCRbeta sequencing was intended to test whether TCR sequence diversity was altered and clonal T-cell expansion was caused by ivuxolimab. Of the approximately 54 patients in dose escalation, some 19 had hepatocellular carcinoma, around 15 had melanoma, 9 had renal cell carcinoma and 9 had head and neck cancer. Prior anti-PD-1, anti-PD-L1 or anti-CTLA-4 therapy was permitted, and checkpoint inhibitors had been received by about 44% of dose-escalation patients. In the dose-escalation cohort, 82.7% of patients were male, and the mean age was approximately 60 years, with a range of 23 to 79. Partial responses occurred in three dose-escalation patients: two with cutaneous melanoma and one with hepatocellular carcinoma. The paper covers the monotherapy dose-escalation part of the phase I ivuxolimab trial, which included N of about 51 patients.

Patients with autoimmune disease history or receiving systemic immunosuppression were excluded from the trial. Peripheral blood for TCR sequencing was collected from all dose cohorts at baseline, on cycle 4 day 1, and on cycle 7 day 1. Samples were obtained from an open-label, multicenter, first-in-human phase I dose-escalation trial of ivuxolimab. Adults with locally advanced or metastatic melanoma, renal cell carcinoma, hepatocellular carcinoma or head and neck squamous cell carcinoma were enrolled in the trial. CD4+ and CD8+ T cells were sorted separately from peripheral blood before TCR sequencing. To sequence the TCRbeta CDR3 region, genomic DNA was isolated from the sorted cells. The immunoSEQ Assay was used for sequencing of TCRbeta CDR3 regions. The immuneACCESS repertoire file appears here via TCRdb, limited to in-frame rearrangements. These files lack a portion of the clones; in checked studies, under half of the deficit traces to unresolved V genes, and the cause of the others is not known. For this sample there are 57,000 or so clones; 91% appear just once. The ten largest clones take up 11% to 15% of the sample.

V lost 5 bases and J lost 5 bases; the stretch between them is 19 bases long. Per the germline V gene, SGHTA is the CDR1 and FQGTGA is the CDR2. The CDR3 has 15 amino acids, counting the end cysteine and phenylalanine. The only DNA kept is the CDR3, 45 bases in frame from the first base. Beyond this particular receptor, the publication reports: After ivuxolimab, CD8+ T cells had more expanded clones than CD4+ T cells on average. Which antigens the clonally expanded peripheral T cells were specific for was not determined. At doses of 0.1 to 3.0 mg/kg, clonal expansion of both CD4+ and CD8+ T cells in blood was seen between baseline and week 6. Low levels of normalized T-cell clonal expansion were also seen in some patients who did not respond. In partial responders in the 0.1-3.0 mg/kg groups, normalized peripheral clonal expansion was found to be among the lowest, especially among CD8+ T cells.

Specimen: CD4+ or CD8+ T cells sorted from blood, collected in a trial of the OX40 agonist ivuxolimab. The clonotype was recovered from an adult with an advanced solid tumor such as melanoma, head and neck, liver or kidney cancer. This sequence uses TRBV7-3 and TRBJ2-7; perhaps TRBD1 is the D gene, with 6 bases matching. The nucleotides read TGTGCCAGCAGCCCGTACGGGGCCAGGGGAAACGAGCAGTACTTC. It is translated as CASSPYGARGNEQYF.